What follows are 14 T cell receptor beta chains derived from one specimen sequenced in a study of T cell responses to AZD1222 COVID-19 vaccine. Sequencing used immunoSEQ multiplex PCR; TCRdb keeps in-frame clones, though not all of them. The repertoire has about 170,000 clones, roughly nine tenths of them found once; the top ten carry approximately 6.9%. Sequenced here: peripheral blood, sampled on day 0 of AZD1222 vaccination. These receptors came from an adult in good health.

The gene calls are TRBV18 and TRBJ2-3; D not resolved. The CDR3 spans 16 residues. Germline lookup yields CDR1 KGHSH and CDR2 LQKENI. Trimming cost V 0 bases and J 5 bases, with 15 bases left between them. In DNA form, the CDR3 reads TGTGCCAGCTCACCACCGGGTGGGTTGAACGAAGATACGCAGTATTTT. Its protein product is CASSPPGGLNEDTQYF.

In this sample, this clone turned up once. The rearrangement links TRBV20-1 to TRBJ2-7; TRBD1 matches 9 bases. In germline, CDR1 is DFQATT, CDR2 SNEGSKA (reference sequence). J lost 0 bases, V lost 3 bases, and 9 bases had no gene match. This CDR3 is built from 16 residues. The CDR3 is CSASSQGATSSYEQYF. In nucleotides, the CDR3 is TGCAGTGCTAGTTCACAGGGGGCTACAAGCTCCTACGAGCAGTACTTC.

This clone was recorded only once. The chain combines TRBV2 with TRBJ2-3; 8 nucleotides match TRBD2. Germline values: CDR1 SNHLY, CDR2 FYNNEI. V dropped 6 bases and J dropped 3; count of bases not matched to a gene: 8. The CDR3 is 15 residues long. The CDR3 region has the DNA TGTGCCAGCAGAAAGGAGGTAGCGGGAACAGATACGCAGTATTTT. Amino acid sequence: CASRKEVAGTDTQYF.

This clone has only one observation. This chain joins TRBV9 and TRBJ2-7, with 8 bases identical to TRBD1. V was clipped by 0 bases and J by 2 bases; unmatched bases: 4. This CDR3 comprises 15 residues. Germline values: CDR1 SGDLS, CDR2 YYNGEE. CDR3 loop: CASSVGDRQPYEQYF. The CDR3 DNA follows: TGTGCCAGCAGCGTAGGGGACAGGCAACCCTACGAGCAGTACTTC.

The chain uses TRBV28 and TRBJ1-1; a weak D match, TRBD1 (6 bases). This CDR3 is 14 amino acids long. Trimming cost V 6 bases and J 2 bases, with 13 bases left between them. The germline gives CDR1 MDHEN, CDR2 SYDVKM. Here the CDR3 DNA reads TGTGCCAGCAGGTCGGGACAACCTAACACTGAAGCTTTCTTT. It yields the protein CASRSGQPNTEAFF.

This CDR3 is CASSLGQGFPPGLNTEAFF. The CDR3 region has the DNA TGTGCCAGCAGTTTAGGGCAGGGGTTTCCTCCCGGCCTGAACACTGAAGCTTTCTTT. The V and J genes are TRBV27 and TRBJ1-1, with D maybe TRBD1 (6 bases). There are 19 residues in the CDR3. The V and J ends lost 2 bases and 0 bases respectively, with 22 bases between them. Germline CDR1 reads MNHEY; CDR2 reads SMNVEV (reference sequence).

The CDR3 DNA follows: TGTGCCAGCAGTATCGACAGGCGCTACGAGCAGTACTTC. Translating it yields CASSIDRRYEQYF. This chain joins TRBV6-2 or TRBV6-3 and TRBJ2-7, with a possible D match to TRBD1 (6 bases). There are 13 residues in the CDR3. Deletions cut 5 bases from V and 3 bases from J, with 11 bases between. The V gene's germline CDR1 is MNHEY and CDR2 SVGEGT.

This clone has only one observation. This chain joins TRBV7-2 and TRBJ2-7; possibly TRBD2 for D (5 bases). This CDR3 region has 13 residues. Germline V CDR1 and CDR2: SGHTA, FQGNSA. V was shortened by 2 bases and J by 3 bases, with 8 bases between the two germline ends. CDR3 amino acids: CASSLSLDYEQYF. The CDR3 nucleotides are TGTGCCAGCAGCTTATCACTAGACTACGAGCAGTACTTC.

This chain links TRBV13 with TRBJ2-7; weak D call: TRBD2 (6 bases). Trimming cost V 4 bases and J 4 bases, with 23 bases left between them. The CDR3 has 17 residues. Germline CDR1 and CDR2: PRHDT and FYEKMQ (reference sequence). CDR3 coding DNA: TGTGCCAGCAGCTACAGCTTAGGAACCGGGAGTAATTACGAGCAGTACTTC. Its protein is CASSYSLGTGSNYEQYF.

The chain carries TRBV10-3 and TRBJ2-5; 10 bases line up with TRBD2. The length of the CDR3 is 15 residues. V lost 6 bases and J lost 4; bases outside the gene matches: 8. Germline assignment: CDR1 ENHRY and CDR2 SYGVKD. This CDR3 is CAIRASGGRGETQYF. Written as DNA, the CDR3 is TGTGCCATCAGAGCTAGCGGGGGACGGGGAGAGACCCAGTACTTC.

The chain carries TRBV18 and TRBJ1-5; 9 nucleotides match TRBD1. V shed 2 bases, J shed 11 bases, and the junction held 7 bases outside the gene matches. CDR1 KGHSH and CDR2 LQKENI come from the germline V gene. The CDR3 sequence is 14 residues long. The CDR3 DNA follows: TGTGCCAGCTCACCAAGGACAGGGGACGCGGCCCAGCATTTT. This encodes CASSPRTGDAAQHF. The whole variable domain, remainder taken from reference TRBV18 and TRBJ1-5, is NAGVMQNPRHLVRRRGQEARLRCSPMKGHSHVYWYRQLPEEGLKFMVYLQKENIIDESGMPKERFSAEFPKEGPSILRIQQVVRGDSAAYFCASSPRTGDAAQHFGDGTRLSIL.

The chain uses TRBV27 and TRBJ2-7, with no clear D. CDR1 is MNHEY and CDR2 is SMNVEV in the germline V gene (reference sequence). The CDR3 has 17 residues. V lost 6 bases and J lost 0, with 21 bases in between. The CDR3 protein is CASSRRPPGPGSYEQYF. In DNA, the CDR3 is TGTGCCAGCAGCCGCCGCCCGCCGGGCCCCGGCTCCTACGAGCAGTACTTC.

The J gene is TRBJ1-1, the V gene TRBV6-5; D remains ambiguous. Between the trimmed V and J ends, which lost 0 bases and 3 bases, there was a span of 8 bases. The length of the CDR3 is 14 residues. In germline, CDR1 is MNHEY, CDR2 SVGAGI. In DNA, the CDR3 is TGTGCCAGCAGTTACTCCCTCGGGGACACTGAAGCTTTCTTT. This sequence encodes CASSYSLGDTEAFF.

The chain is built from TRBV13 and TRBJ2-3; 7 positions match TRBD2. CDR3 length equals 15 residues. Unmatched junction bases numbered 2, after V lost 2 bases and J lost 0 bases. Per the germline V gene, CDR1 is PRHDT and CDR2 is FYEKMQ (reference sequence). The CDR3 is CASSLSGTSTDTQYF. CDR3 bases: TGTGCCAGCAGCTTAAGCGGGACTAGCACAGATACGCAGTATTTT.